Sequencing of this T cell receptor beta chain was carried out in a study of blood T cell repertoires in COVID-19. Trimming cost V 5 bases and J 3 bases; bases outside gene matches: 16. The CDR3 is 19 residues long. Germline CDR1 MNHNY, CDR2 SVGAGI (reference sequence). In the source study's methods: Estimated nucleated cell counts came from reference gene primer amplification. The repertoire was sequenced with immunoSEQ multiplex PCR; TCRdb's copy has only in-frame clones and lacks some. V, J and clone size derive from that table, while D and trimming were established from the DNA sequence. The table has some 290,000 clones, 90% seen once.

Input material: PBMCs or T cells enriched from blood (not recorded which). This sequence originates from a woman in her twenties or thirties who had been exposed to COVID-19. The chain carries TRBV6-6 and TRBJ1-2; the match to TRBD1 covers 12 bases. The CDR3 sequence is CASSQFGSGTGGNDYGYTF. CDR3 nucleotides: TGTGCCAGCAGTCAATTTGGATCCGGGACAGGGGGCAACGACTATGGCTACACCTTC.